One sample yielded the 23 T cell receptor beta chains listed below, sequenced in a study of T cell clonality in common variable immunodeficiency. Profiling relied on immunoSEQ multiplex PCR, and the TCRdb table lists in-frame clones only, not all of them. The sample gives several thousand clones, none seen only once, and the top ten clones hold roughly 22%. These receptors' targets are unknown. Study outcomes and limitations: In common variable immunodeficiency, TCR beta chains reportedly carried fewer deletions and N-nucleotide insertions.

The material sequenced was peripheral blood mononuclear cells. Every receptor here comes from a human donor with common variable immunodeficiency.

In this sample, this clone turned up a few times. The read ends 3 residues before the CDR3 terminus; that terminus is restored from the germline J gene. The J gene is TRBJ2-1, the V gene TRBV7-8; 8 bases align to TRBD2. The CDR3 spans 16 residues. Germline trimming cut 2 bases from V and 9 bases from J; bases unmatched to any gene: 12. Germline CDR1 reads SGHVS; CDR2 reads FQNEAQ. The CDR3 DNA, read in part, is TGTGCCAGCAGCTTACTAGATGGCGGGAGGACCAGTGAG. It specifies CASSLLDGGRTSE. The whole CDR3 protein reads CASSLLDGGRTSEQFF. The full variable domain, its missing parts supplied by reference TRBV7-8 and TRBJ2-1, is GAGVSQSPRYKVAKRGQDVALRCDPISGHVSLFWYQQALGQGPEFLTYFQNEAQLDKSGLPSDRFFAERPEGSVSTLKIQRTQQEDSAVYLCASSLLDGGRTSEQFFGPGTRLTVL.

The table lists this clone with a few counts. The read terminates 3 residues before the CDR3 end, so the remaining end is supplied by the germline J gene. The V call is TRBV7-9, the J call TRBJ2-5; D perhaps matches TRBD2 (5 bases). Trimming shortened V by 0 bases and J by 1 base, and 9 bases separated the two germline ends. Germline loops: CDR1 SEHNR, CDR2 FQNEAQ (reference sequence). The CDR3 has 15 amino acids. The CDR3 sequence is CASSLAPSGQETQYF. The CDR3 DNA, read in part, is TGTGCCAGCAGCTTAGCGCCCAGCGGCCAAGAGACC. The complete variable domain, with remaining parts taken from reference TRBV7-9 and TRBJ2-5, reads DTGVSQNPRHKITKRGQNVTFRCDPISEHNRLYWYRQTLGQGPEFLTYFQNEAQLEKSRLLSDRFSAERPKGSFSTLEIQRTEQGDSAMYLCASSLAPSGQETQYFGPGTRLLVL.

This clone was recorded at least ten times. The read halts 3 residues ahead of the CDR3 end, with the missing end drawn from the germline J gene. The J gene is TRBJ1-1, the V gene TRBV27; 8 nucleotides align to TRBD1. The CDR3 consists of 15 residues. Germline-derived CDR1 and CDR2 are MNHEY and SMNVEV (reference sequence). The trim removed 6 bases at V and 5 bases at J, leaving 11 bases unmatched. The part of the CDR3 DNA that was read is TGTGCCAGCAGGGCCGGGACAGGTTACCATACTGAA. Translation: CASRAGTGYHTE. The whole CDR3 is CASRAGTGYHTEAFF.

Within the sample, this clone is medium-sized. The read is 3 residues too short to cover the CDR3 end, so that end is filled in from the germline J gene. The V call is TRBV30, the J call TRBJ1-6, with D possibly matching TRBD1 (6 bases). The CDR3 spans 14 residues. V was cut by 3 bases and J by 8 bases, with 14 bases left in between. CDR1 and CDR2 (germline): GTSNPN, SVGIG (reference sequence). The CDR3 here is CAWSPRGSDSPLHF. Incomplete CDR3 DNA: TGTGCCTGGAGCCCGAGGGGGTCTGATTCACCC. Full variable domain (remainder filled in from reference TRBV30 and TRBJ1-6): SQTIHQWPATLVQPVGSPLSLECTVEGTSNPNLYWYRQAAGRGLQLLFYSVGIGQISSEVPQNLSASRPQDRQFILSSKKLLLSDSGFYLCAWSPRGSDSPLHFGNGTRLTVT.

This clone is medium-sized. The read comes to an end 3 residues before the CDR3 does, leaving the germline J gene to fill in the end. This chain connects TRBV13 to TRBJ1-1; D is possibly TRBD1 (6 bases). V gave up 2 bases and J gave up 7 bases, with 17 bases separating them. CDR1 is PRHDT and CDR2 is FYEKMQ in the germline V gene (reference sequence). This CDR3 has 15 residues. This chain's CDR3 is CASSLRGKGDGEAFF. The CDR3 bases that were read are TGTGCCAGCAGCTTAAGGGGAAAGGGGGATGGTGAA.

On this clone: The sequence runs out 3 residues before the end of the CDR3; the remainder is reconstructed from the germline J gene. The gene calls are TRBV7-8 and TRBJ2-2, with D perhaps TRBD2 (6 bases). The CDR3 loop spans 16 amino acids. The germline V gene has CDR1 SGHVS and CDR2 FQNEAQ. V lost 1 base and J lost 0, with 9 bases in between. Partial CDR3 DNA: TGTGCCAGCAGCTTAGAGGGCGGGACGAACACCGGGGAG. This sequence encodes CASSLEGGTNTGE. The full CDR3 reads CASSLEGGTNTGELFF.

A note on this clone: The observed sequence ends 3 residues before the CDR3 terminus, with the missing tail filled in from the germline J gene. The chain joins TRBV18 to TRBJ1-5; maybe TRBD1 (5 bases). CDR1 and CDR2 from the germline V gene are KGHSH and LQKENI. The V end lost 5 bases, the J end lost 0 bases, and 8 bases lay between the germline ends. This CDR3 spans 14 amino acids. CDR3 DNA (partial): TGTGCCAGCTCATCAGGGAATAGCAATCAGCCC. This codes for CASSSGNSNQP. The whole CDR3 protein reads CASSSGNSNQPQHF.

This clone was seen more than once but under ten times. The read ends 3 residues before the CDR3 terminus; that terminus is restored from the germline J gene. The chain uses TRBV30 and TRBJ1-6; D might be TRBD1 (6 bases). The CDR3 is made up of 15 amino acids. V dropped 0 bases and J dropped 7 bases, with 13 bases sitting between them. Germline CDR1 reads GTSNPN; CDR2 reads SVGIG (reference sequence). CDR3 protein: CAWSVPTGWNSPLHF. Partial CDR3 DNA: TGTGCCTGGAGTGTACCAACAGGGTGGAATTCACCC.

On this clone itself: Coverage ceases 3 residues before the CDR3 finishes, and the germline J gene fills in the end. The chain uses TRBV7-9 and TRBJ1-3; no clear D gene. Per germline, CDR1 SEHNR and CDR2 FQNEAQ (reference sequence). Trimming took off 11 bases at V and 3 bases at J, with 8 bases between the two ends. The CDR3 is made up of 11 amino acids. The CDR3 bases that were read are TGTGCCCTAAACCTTGGAAACACC. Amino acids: CALNLGNT. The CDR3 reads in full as CALNLGNTIYF.

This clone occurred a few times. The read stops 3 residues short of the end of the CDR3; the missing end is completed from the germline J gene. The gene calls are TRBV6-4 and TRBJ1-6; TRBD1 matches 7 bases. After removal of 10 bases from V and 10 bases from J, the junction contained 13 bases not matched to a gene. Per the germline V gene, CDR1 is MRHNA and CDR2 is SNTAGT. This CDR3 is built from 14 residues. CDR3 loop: CATRDSAVGSPLHF. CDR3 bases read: TGTGCCACTAGGGACAGTGCGGTTGGATCACCC.

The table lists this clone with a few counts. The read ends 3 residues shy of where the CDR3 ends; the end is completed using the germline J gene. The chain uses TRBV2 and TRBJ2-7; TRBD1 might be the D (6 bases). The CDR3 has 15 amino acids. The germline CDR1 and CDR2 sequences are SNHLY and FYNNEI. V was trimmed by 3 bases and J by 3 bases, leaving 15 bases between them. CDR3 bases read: TGTGCCAGCAGTGACATCAGGGGAGTAAGCTACGAG. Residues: CASSDIRGVSYE. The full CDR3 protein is CASSDIRGVSYEQYF.

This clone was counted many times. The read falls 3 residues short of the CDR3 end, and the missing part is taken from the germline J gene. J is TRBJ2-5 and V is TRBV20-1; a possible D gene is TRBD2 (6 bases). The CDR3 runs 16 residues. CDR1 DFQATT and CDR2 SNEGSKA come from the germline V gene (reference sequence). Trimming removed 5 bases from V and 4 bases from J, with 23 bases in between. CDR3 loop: CSAPKLVAAGPETQYF. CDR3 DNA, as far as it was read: TGCAGTGCTCCAAAATTGGTAGCGGCAGGCCCAGAGACC.

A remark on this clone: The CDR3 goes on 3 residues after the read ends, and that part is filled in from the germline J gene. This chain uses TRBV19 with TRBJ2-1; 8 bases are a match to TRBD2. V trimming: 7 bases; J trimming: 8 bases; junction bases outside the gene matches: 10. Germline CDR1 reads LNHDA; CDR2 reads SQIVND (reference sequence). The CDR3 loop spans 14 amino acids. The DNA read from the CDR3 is TGTGCCAGTACCCCGAGCGGGAGTATATATGAG. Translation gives CASTPSGSIYE. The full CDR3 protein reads CASTPSGSIYEQFF.

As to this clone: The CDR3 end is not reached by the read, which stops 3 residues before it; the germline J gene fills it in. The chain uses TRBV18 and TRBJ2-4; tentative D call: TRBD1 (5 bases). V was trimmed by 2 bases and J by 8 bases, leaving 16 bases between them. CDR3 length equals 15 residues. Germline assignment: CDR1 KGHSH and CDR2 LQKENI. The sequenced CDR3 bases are TGTGCCAGCTCACCAGGTTCACAGGCCGATGACATT. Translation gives CASSPGSQADDI. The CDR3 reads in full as CASSPGSQADDIQYF.

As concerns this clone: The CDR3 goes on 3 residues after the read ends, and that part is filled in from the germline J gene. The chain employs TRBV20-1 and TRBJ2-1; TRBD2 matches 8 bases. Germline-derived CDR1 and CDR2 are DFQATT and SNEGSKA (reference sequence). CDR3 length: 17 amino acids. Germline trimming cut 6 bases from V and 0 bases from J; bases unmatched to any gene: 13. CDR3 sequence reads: CSAPSLAGKSSYNEQFF. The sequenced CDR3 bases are TGCAGTGCCCCGAGCCTAGCGGGTAAAAGCTCCTACAATGAG.

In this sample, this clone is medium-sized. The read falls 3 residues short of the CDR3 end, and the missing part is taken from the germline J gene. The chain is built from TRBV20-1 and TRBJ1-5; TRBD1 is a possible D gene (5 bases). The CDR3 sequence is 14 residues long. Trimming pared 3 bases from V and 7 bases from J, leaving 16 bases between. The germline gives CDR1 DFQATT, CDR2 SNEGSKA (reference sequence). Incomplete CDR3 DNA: TGCAGTGCTAGGCGACAGTCTCAAGGGCAGCCC. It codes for CSARRQSQGQP. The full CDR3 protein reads CSARRQSQGQPQHF.

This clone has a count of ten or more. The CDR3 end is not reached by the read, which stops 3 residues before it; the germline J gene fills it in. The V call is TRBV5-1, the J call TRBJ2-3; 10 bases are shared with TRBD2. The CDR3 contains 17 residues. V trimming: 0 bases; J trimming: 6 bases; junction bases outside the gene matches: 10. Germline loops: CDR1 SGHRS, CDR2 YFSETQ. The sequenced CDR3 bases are TGCGCCAGCAGCTTGGGGACTAGCGGTCAAACTGGGGATACG. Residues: CASSLGTSGQTGDT. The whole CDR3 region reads CASSLGTSGQTGDTQYF.

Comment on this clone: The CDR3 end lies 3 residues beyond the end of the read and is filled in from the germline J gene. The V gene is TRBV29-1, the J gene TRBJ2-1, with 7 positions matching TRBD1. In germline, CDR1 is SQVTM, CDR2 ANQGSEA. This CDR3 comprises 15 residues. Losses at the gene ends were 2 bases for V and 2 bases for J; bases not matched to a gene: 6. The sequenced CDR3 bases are TGCAGCGTTGAATCAACAGGGGACCCCTACAATGAG. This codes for CSVESTGDPYNE. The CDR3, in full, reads CSVESTGDPYNEQFF.

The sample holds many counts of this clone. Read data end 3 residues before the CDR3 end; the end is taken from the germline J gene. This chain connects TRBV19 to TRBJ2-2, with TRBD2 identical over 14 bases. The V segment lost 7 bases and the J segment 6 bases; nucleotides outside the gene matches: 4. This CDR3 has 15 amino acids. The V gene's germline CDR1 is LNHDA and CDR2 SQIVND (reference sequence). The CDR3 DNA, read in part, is TGTGCCAGTACTAGACTAGCGGGAGGGCCCGGGGAG. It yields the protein CASTRLAGGPGE. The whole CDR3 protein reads CASTRLAGGPGELFF.

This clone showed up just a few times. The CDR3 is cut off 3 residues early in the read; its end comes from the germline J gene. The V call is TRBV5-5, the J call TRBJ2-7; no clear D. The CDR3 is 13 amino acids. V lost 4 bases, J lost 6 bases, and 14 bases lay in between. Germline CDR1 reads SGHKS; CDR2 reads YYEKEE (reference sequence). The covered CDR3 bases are TGTGCCAGCAGCGTGGAGCTCTTCTCCGAG. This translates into CASSVELFSE. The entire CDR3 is CASSVELFSEQYF.

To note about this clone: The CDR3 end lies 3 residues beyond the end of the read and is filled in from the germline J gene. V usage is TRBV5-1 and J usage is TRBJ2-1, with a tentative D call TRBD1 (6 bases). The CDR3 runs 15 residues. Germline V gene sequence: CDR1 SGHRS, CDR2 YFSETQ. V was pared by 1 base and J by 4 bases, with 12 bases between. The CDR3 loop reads CASSLTGIGYNEQFF. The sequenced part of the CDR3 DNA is TGCGCCAGCAGCTTGACAGGGATCGGGTACAATGAG.

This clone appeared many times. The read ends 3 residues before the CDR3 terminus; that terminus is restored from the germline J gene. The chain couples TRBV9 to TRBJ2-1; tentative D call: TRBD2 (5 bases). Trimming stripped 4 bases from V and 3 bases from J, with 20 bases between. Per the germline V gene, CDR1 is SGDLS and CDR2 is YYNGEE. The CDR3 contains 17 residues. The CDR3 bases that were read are TGTGCCAGCAGCCCATGGGTTCGGGGATCTATCTACAATGAG. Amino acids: CASSPWVRGSIYNE. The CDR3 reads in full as CASSPWVRGSIYNEQFF.

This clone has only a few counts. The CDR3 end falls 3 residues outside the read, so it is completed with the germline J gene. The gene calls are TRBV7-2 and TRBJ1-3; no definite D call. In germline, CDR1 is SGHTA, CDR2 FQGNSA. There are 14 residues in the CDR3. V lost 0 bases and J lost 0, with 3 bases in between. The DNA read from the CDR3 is TGTGCCAGCAGCTTAGCAGGCTCTGGAAACACC. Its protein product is CASSLAGSGNT. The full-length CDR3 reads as CASSLAGSGNTIYF.